This TCR beta chain was observed in a study of early T cells in non-severe SARS-CoV-2 infection. One entry per CDR3 protein, called by TCRdb with MiXCR from the 5' RACE reads. The table shows about 68,000 distinct CDR3 sequences, with approximately 10% occurring only once. This clonotype was seen ten or more times. Trimming left V 3 bases short and J 11 bases short, with 10 bases between. The CDR3 covers 11 residues. The sample taken for sequencing was whole blood. This chain uses TRBV12-3 or TRBV12-4 with TRBJ1-1; D is unresolved. The receptor was isolated from an adult who was a healthcare worker with PCR-confirmed SARS-CoV-2 infection or an uninfected control (not recorded which). CDR3 DNA sequence: TGTGCCAGCAGTTTGAGGGATTGGGCTTTCTTT. It encodes CASSLRDWAFF.